A selection of T cell receptor beta chains follows, all from one sample in a study of Ad26.COV2.S vaccination and SARS-CoV-2 variants. Method: immunoSEQ multiplex PCR; TCRdb's copy keeps in-frame clones and lacks some. Of approximately 97,000 clones detected, around 80% appear once; the ten largest clones hold approximately 15%. The specimen comprised peripheral blood, sampled after recovery from COVID-19. The receptors derive from a human donor who had recovered from COVID-19. Both conserved end residues are trimmed from each CDR3.

V gene	CDR3 protein
TRBV29-1	SVVAPRTEAF
TRBV4-3	ASSQEGALNTEAF
TRBV2	ASKILQGYGGYT
TRBV23-1	ANLAVKGGDTQY
TRBV4-3	ASSQAGTPVGYGYT
TRBV30	AWTVGPAAGQY
TRBV19	ASTGSSFAGDTQY
TRBV3-1/TRBV3-2	ASSQAGTGDAYGYT
TRBV5-4	ASSFRDFHNEQF
TRBV4-3	ASSQAAGTYEQY